The entry that follows covers one TCR beta chain sequence. Its cognate antigen is unknown. This specimen comes from a study of T cell responses to AZD1222 COVID-19 vaccine. Findings of the study overall: The study found vaccine-associated CD4 TCRs spanning spike, dominant at 160-218 and 743-854.

The protocol was immunoSEQ multiplex PCR, while the TCRdb copy is restricted to in-frame clones and leaves out a portion. The repertoire consists of roughly 150,000 clones, with under 95% occurring once and the leading ten covering about 8.6%. V lost 1 base to trimming and J lost 3 bases, with 10 bases between them. The CDR3 spans 14 residues. Germline lookup yields CDR1 SGHTS and CDR2 YDEGEE. The sample consisted of peripheral blood, taken on day 0 of AZD1222 vaccination. The chain employs TRBV5-8 and TRBJ1-2, with D possibly being TRBD1 (6 bases). The clonotype comes from an adult in good health. In nucleotides, the CDR3 is TGTGCCAGCAGCTTGAGGGGGGTTGACTATGGCTACACCTTC. This encodes CASSLRGVDYGYTF.